This is a list of T cell receptor beta chains from one sample in a study of cytomegalovirus exposure and HLA in healthy donors. Sequencing used immunoSEQ multiplex PCR; TCRdb keeps in-frame clones, though not all of them. Here the sample spans fewer than 250,000 clones, around nine tenths being singletons. Sequencing input: PBMCs. These receptors came from a man between 18 and 29 years old in good health and CMV-seronegative. Both conserved end residues are part of each CDR3. A D gene is named only where the DNA matches it firmly. Size values are once, few and many counts, or a class for expanded clones, and some rows have none.

.	TRBV21-1	.	TRBJ1-2	TGTGCCAGCAGCGGACTTCTAGGCTACACCTTC	CASSGLLGYTF
TRBD2	TRBV28	.	TRBJ2-5	TGTGCCAGCAGTTTTGGGCTAGCGGGTGGAGTGACCCAGTACTTC	CASSFGLAGGVTQYF
.	TRBV5-5	.	TRBJ1-5	TGTGCCAGCAGCTTGCGTTGGGAGAGCAATCAGCCCCAGCATTTT	CASSLRWESNQPQHF
TRBD2	TRBV9	.	TRBJ2-1	TGTGCCAGCAGCGTAGTCCTAGCGGGAAATGAGCAGTTCTTC	CASSVVLAGNEQFF
.	TRBV4-1	.	TRBJ1-1	TGCGCCAGCAGCCAAGATCCCGGGACTGAAGCTTTCTTT	CASSQDPGTEAFF
TRBD2	TRBV6-1	.	TRBJ2-7	TGTGCCAGCAGTGAAAATGCGGGAGCCTACGAGCAGTACTTC	CASSENAGAYEQYF
.	TRBV9	.	TRBJ2-3	TGTGCCAGCAGCGCGCTTAGCGGAAGCACAGATACGCAGTATTTT	CASSALSGSTDTQYF
.	TRBV7-9	.	TRBJ1-2	TGTGCCAGCAGCCCCGCGTCTCAACTCTATGGCTACACCTTC	CASSPASQLYGYTF
.	TRBV10-1	.	TRBJ2-7	TGCGCCAGCAGTTCTGGAGGGACCTACGAGCAGTACTTC	CASSSGGTYEQYF
TRBD2	TRBV7-9	once	TRBJ2-7	TGTGCCAGCAGCTTCAGCGGGAGGGTCTACGAGCAGTACTTC	CASSFSGRVYEQYF
TRBD1	TRBV28	.	TRBJ1-2	TGTGCCAGCAGTCTAACAGGGGTGGGCGGCTACACCTTC	CASSLTGVGGYTF
.	TRBV7-6	.	TRBJ2-7	TGTGCCAGCAGCGAGGCAGGGCGCTACGAGCAGTACTTC	CASSEAGRYEQYF
.	TRBV6-1	.	TRBJ1-2	TGTGCCAGCAGTGAGTTCAGGCTGGGCTTC	CASSEFRLGF
.	TRBV10-1	.	TRBJ1-2	TGCGCCAGCAGTGACAGGATTAACTATGGCTACACCTTC	CASSDRINYGYTF
.	TRBV6-1	.	TRBJ1-4	TGTGCCAGCAGTGAAGCCGAAGGGGTTAGTGAAAAACTGTTTTTT	CASSEAEGVSEKLFF
.	TRBV7-2	.	TRBJ2-7	TGTGCCAGCAGCTTAGGACTAGTTCCGTCCTACGAGCAGTACTTC	CASSLGLVPSYEQYF
.	TRBV28	.	TRBJ1-5	TGTGCCGAGGGTCCGACCAATCAGCCCCAGCATTTT	CAEGPTNQPQHF
.	TRBV9	.	TRBJ2-2	TGTGCCAGCAGCCTAAACACCGGGGAGCTGTTTTTT	CASSLNTGELFF
.	TRBV6-1	.	TRBJ1-2	TGTGCCAGCAGTGAACAGGGTCACTATGGCTACACCTTC	CASSEQGHYGYTF
TRBD2	TRBV5-6	.	TRBJ2-1	TGTGCCAGCAACCAACGCGGGGGAGCTTACAATGAGCAGTTCTTC	CASNQRGGAYNEQFF
.	TRBV7-9	.	TRBJ2-5	TGTGCCAGCAGCCCGAGACAGGGAGGAAACCAAGAGACCCAGTACTTC	CASSPRQGGNQETQYF
.	TRBV5-1	.	TRBJ2-2	TGCGCCAGCAGCTGGGGACACCAGAACACCGGGGAGCTGTTTTTT	CASSWGHQNTGELFF
.	TRBV5-4	few	TRBJ2-5	TGTGCCAGCAGCTTGGTGGCGACTGAGACCCAGTACTTC	CASSLVATETQYF
TRBD1	TRBV5-6	.	TRBJ2-5	TGTGCCAGCAGCAGACAGGGGAATCAAGAGACCCAGTACTTC	CASSRQGNQETQYF
TRBD1	TRBV5-6	.	TRBJ2-3	TGTGCCAGCGGCTACAGGGGGAGAGCCTCAGATACGCAGTATTTT	CASGYRGRASDTQYF
TRBD1	TRBV5-1	.	TRBJ1-4	TGCGCCAGCAGCTTGGGGGACAGGGGAGGCGAAAAACTGTTTTTT	CASSLGDRGGEKLFF
TRBD1	TRBV4-1	once	TRBJ1-4	TGCGCCAGCAGCCTCCGGGACAGGGAGGAAAAACTGTTTTTT	CASSLRDREEKLFF
.	TRBV6-1	few	TRBJ1-6	TGTGCCAGCGAGTCGAGCTCCTATAATTCACCCCTCCACTTT	CASESSSYNSPLHF
.	TRBV7-2	.	TRBJ2-1	TGTGCCAGCAGCTTACAGATCTACAATGAGCAGTTCTTC	CASSLQIYNEQFF
TRBD1	TRBV5-1	.	TRBJ1-1	TGCGCCAGCAGCCCCGACAGGGTTGTGGCTTTCTTT	CASSPDRVVAFF
.	TRBV7-3	.	TRBJ2-6	TGTGCCAGCAGTCCAGTGTCTGGGGCCAACGTCCTGACTTTC	CASSPVSGANVLTF
TRBD1	TRBV19	few	TRBJ2-5	TGTGCCAGTAGTATCCCCAACAGGGGGGCGACCCAGTACTTC	CASSIPNRGATQYF
.	TRBV30	.	TRBJ1-1	TGTGCCTGGAGTAGATTAGCAGGGCACCTGGGGACTGAAGCTTTCTTT	CAWSRLAGHLGTEAFF
TRBD1	TRBV10-2	.	TRBJ1-1	TGCGCCACCCAGGGGGCGGTGGATACTGAAGCTTTCTTT	CATQGAVDTEAFF
.	TRBV6-5	once	TRBJ2-7	TGTGCCAGCAGTTCGGGGGGCCCGGGCGAGCAGTACTTC	CASSSGGPGEQYF
.	TRBV7-8	.	TRBJ2-2	TGTGCCAGCAGCTTTCCGAGGGTTAGCGGGAACACCGGGGAGCTGTTTTTT	CASSFPRVSGNTGELFF
.	TRBV5-4	once	TRBJ2-7	TGTGCCAGCAGCTTGTACGGGACAAAGTGGAGCGAGCAGTACTTC	CASSLYGTKWSEQYF
TRBD2	TRBV6-6	once	TRBJ2-1	TGTGCCAGCAGTGGGGGACTAGACAGCTCCTACAATGAGCAGTTCTTC	CASSGGLDSSYNEQFF
TRBD1	TRBV9	.	TRBJ2-3	TGTGCCAGCAGCCAGGGGGTCACAGATACGCAGTATTTT	CASSQGVTDTQYF
TRBD2	TRBV10-3	.	TRBJ2-7	TGTGCCATCAGTGAACCAAGGACTAGCGGGACCTACGAGCAGTACTTC	CAISEPRTSGTYEQYF
.	TRBV10-2	.	TRBJ2-1	TGCGCCAGCAGGTCATTACAGGGTAATGAGCAGTTCTTC	CASRSLQGNEQFF
TRBD2	TRBV27	.	TRBJ2-4	TGTGCCAGCAGTCCCCGGGGGAGGGGTGAAAACATTCAGTACTTC	CASSPRGRGENIQYF
TRBD1	TRBV4-1	.	TRBJ2-3	TGCGCCAGCAGGCACAGGGGATCCGGTGGGACAGATACGCAGTATTTT	CASRHRGSGGTDTQYF
.	TRBV28	.	TRBJ2-7	TGTGCCAGCCGAGGACTGGTCTCCTACGAGCAGTACTTC	CASRGLVSYEQYF
.	TRBV27	few	TRBJ1-6	TGTGCCAGCAGCCAGCAGGGGATAGGGTCACCCCTCCACTTT	CASSQQGIGSPLHF